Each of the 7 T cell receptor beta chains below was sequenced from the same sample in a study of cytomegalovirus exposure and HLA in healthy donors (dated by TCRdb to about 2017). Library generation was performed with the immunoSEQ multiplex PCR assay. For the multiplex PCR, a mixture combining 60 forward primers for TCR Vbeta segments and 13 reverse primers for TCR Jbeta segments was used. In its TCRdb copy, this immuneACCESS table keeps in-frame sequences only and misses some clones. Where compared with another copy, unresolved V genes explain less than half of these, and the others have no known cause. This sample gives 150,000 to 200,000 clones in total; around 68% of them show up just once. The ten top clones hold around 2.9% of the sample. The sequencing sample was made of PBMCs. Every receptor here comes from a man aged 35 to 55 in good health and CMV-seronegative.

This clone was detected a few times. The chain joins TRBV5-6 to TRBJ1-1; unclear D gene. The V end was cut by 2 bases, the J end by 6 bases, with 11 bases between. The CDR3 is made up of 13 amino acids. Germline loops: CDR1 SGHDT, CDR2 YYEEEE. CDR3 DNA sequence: TGTGCCAGCAGCTTCATCAACGGTCCTGAAGCTTTCTTT. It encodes CASSFINGPEAFF. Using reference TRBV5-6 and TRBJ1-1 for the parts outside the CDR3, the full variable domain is DAGVTQSPTHLIKTRGQQVTLRCSPKSGHDTVSWYQQALGQGPQFIFQYYEEEERQRGNFPDRFSGHQFPNYSSELNVNALLLGDSALYLCASSFINGPEAFFGQGTRLTVV.

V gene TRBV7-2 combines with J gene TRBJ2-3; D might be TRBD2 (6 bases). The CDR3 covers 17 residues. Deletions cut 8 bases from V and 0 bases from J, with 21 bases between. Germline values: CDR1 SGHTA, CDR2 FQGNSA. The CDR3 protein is CASHRRGMDLSTDTQYF. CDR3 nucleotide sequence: TGTGCCAGCCATCGGCGCGGGATGGACTTGAGCACAGATACGCAGTATTTT.

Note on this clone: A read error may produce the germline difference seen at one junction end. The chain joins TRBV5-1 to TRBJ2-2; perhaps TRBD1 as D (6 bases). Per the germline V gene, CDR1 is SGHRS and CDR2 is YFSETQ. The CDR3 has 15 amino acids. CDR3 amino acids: CASSLGAGDNGELFF. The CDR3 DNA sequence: TGTGCCAGCAGCTTAGGGGCAGGGGACAACGGGGAGCTGTTTTTT.

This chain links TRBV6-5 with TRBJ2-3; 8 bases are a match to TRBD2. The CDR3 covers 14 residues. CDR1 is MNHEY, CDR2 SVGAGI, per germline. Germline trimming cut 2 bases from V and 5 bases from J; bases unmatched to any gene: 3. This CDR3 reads CASSYPSGGDTQYF. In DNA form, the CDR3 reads TGTGCCAGCAGTTACCCCAGCGGGGGAGATACGCAGTATTTT.

CDR3 nucleotides: TGTGCCAGCAGTCCCGGGACAAATAATGAAAAACTGTTTTTT. Protein product: CASSPGTNNEKLFF. The rearrangement uses TRBV11-2 and TRBJ1-4, with a possible D match to TRBD1 (6 bases). The CDR3 runs 14 residues. V shed 6 bases and J shed 4 bases, with 12 bases lying between them. Per the germline V gene, CDR1 is SGHAT and CDR2 is FQNNGV. Full variable domain (outside the CDR3, taken from reference TRBV11-2 and TRBJ1-4): EAGVAQSPRYKIIEKRQSVAFWCNPISGHATLYWYQQILGQGPKLLIQFQNNGVVDDSQLPKDRFSAERLKGVDSTLKIQPAKLEDSAVYLCASSPGTNNEKLFFGSGTQLSVL.

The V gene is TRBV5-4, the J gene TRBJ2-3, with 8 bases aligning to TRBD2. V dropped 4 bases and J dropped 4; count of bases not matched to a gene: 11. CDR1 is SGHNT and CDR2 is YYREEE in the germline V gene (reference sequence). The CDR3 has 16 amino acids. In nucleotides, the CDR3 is TGTGCCAGCAGCCCCGACGGGAGCGGGAGTTCAGATACGCAGTATTTT. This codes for CASSPDGSGSSDTQYF. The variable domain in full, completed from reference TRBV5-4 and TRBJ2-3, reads ETGVTQSPTHLIKTRGQQVTLRCSSQSGHNTVSWYQQALGQGPQFIFQYYREEENGRGNFPPRFSGLQFPNYSSELNVNALELDDSALYLCASSPDGSGSSDTQYFGPGTRLTVL.

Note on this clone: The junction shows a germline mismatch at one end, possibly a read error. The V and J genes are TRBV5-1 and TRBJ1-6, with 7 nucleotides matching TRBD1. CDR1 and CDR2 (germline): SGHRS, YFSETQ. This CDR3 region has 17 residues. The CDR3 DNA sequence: TGCGCCAGTAGCTTGAAGGTTAGGGACAGTAATAATTCACCCCTCCACTTT. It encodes CASSLKVRDSNNSPLHF.